These T cell receptor beta chains were read from a single sample in a study of CD8 T cells in ankylosing spondylitis. TCRdb used MiXCR to reprocess the 5' RACE reads, holding one entry per CDR3 protein. Among 700,000 or so distinct CDR3 sequences listed, 15% to 20% were seen once. Sequenced: blood, either unsorted or a sorted T cell fraction (not recorded which). All receptors come from a male donor with ankylosing spondylitis. Both conserved end residues are part of each CDR3. A D gene is named only where the DNA matches it firmly. Expanded clones get a size class; other rows say once, few or many, or leave the size out.

CDR3nt,CDR3aa,abundance,v_gene,d_gene,j_gene
TGTGCCTGGAGTGTACGGGAGTCCGGGGAGCTGTTTTTT,CAWSVRESGELFF,few,TRBV30,-,TRBJ2-2
TGCAGTGCTAGACCCCCCTGGACAGCTAACTATGGCTACACCTTC,CSARPPWTANYGYTF,-,TRBV20-1,-,TRBJ1-2
TGTGCCAGCAGTTTAACCGCAGGGTTCTACGAGCAGTACTTC,CASSLTAGFYEQYF,few,TRBV12-3/TRBV12-4,-,TRBJ2-7
TGCGCCAGCAGGGCTTTTGATCCCAACTATGGCTACACCTTC,CASRAFDPNYGYTF,few,TRBV5-1,-,TRBJ1-2
TGTGCCAGCAGCTTAGAATTTGAGTACAATCAGCCCCAGCATTTT,CASSLEFEYNQPQHF,many,TRBV7-2,-,TRBJ1-5
TGTACCAGCAGTTTTTCCCCGGGACAGAGGAATAGCAATCAGCCCCAGCATTTT,CTSSFSPGQRNSNQPQHF,once,TRBV12-3/TRBV12-4,TRBD1,TRBJ1-5
TGTGCCAGCAGTCTCACTACGGACTATGGCTACACCTTC,CASSLTTDYGYTF,-,TRBV12-3/TRBV12-4,-,TRBJ1-2
TGTGCCAGCAGCTGGGACTACAATGAGCAGTTCTTC,CASSWDYNEQFF,many,TRBV11-2,-,TRBJ2-1
TGCGCCAGCAGCTTGGATATTAGCGGGAGGAGAGAGACCCAGTACTTC,CASSLDISGRRETQYF,-,TRBV5-1,TRBD2,TRBJ2-5
TGTGCCAGCAGTTCCTCCCGAGGGGATTTAGACTTC,CASSSSRGDLDF,-,TRBV28,-,TRBJ2-5
TGTGCCAGCAGCTTGGTCCTAGCGGGTGACGAGCAGTACTTC,CASSLVLAGDEQYF,-,TRBV5-6,TRBD2,TRBJ2-7
TGCGCCAGCAGCCAGGTTTTGGAGGGGATTGAGCAGTTCTTC,CASSQVLEGIEQFF,few,TRBV4-3,-,TRBJ2-1
TGTGCCAGCAGTTGGAGGGGGGGGAACGAGCAGTACTTC,CASSWRGGNEQYF,-,TRBV28,-,TRBJ2-7
TGTGCCAGCAGCCAACGGGGGGGAGCCAAAAACATTCAGTACTTC,CASSQRGGAKNIQYF,-,TRBV6-2/TRBV6-3,TRBD2,TRBJ2-4
TGTGCCAGCAGCTTCATCAATGCCGGTGAAGCTTTCTTT,CASSFINAGEAFF,-,TRBV7-9,-,TRBJ1-1
TGTGCCAGCAGCCCCTCTGGGGGGCCCACCCGGGAGCTGTTTTTT,CASSPSGGPTRELFF,-,TRBV7-2,-,TRBJ2-2
TGTGCCTGGAGTGTAATGGGGTTAGAGACCCAGTACTTC,CAWSVMGLETQYF,few,TRBV30,-,TRBJ2-5
TGTGCCACCAGCAGAGATGGGACAGGGGGAGATACGCAGTATTTT,CATSRDGTGGDTQYF,-,TRBV15,TRBD1,TRBJ2-3
TGTGCCAGCAGTGGCCTCACGGGGGGCTCTAGCACAGATACGCAGTATTTT,CASSGLTGGSSTDTQYF,few,TRBV6-1,-,TRBJ2-3
TGTGCCAGCAGTTTGCAACAGGGGGCCGCTGAGCAGTTCTTC,CASSLQQGAAEQFF,-,TRBV12-3/TRBV12-4,TRBD1,TRBJ2-1
TGTGCCAGCAGTTCCCGACCCTTGGGATCAATCAAAAGCAATCAGCCCCAGCATTTT,CASSSRPLGSIKSNQPQHF,few,TRBV12-3/TRBV12-4,-,TRBJ1-5
TGTGCCAGCAGCTCTACATTTGGGATCGGGGAGCTGTTTTTT,CASSSTFGIGELFF,-,TRBV7-2,-,TRBJ2-2
TGTGCCAGCAGAGAGACAGGGAGGGATACGCAGTATTTT,CASRETGRDTQYF,few,TRBV12-3/TRBV12-4,-,TRBJ2-3
TGCGCCAGCAGCTTCTCACGGGAGGGTTGGAACAATGAGCAGTTCTTC,CASSFSREGWNNEQFF,few,TRBV5-1,TRBD2,TRBJ2-1
TGCGCCAGCAGAGTTTGGACAGGGGGCAACAATGAGCAGTTCTTC,CASRVWTGGNNEQFF,few,TRBV5-1,TRBD1,TRBJ2-1
TGTGCCACCAGTGATTTCAAGGGCGAGCAGTTCTTC,CATSDFKGEQFF,-,TRBV24-1,-,TRBJ2-1
TGTGCCAGCAGGTCGGGGAGCACTGAAGCTTTCTTT,CASRSGSTEAFF,few,TRBV12-3/TRBV12-4,-,TRBJ1-1
TGTGCCATCAGTCCCTCGGGGCGGGCCGGGGAAGGTAGCTACGAGCAGTACTTC,CAISPSGRAGEGSYEQYF,few,TRBV10-3,-,TRBJ2-7
TGTGCCAGCACCAGGACAGGGCATGGCTACACCTTC,CASTRTGHGYTF,many,TRBV12-3/TRBV12-4,TRBD1,TRBJ1-2
TGCAGTGCTGAAAGGGTATCCGAAGCTTTCTTT,CSAERVSEAFF,-,TRBV20-1,-,TRBJ1-1
TGCAGCGTTGTAGGGGGGCTTGAGACCCAGTACTTC,CSVVGGLETQYF,few,TRBV29-1,-,TRBJ2-5
TGTGCCAGCTGCCCACCTGGAAGTAGCGGTAGGGGGGGCACCGGGGAGCTGTTTTTT,CASCPPGSSGRGGTGELFF,once,TRBV6-1,-,TRBJ2-2
TGCAGTGCTAGAGAAGACAGGACCACAGATACGCAGTATTTT,CSAREDRTTDTQYF,-,TRBV20-1,-,TRBJ2-3
TGCGCCAGCAGAGGTCAAGGGTCTGGCTACGAGCAGTACTTC,CASRGQGSGYEQYF,few,TRBV5-1,-,TRBJ2-7
TGCGCCAGCAGCCTCGGGGGGGCTAACAATGAGCAGTTCTTC,CASSLGGANNEQFF,few,TRBV10-2,TRBD2,TRBJ2-1
TGTGCCAGCAGCTCTGCCGGGACCCCGGGGGAAGAGCAGTACTTC,CASSSAGTPGEEQYF,-,TRBV7-3,-,TRBJ2-7
TGTGCCAGCAGCTTGGTGCCTAGCGCGTACAATGAGCAGTTCTTC,CASSLVPSAYNEQFF,-,TRBV5-4,-,TRBJ2-1
TGCGCCAGCAGCCAAGATTATAGCGGGAGTAGAACCGGGGAGCTGTTTTTT,CASSQDYSGSRTGELFF,-,TRBV4-1,TRBD2,TRBJ2-2
TGCGCCAGCAGCCAAGAGCGCGTTATACACGGACAGACCTTCTTCAATGAGCAGTTCTTC,CASSQERVIHGQTFFNEQFF,-,TRBV4-3,-,TRBJ2-1
TGTGCCAGCAGTCCCTGGACAGAGAACTTCCAAGAGACCCAGTACTTC,CASSPWTENFQETQYF,-,TRBV27,-,TRBJ2-5
TGTGCCAGCAGCCATGGACAGGCCATAAACACTGAAGCTTTCTTT,CASSHGQAINTEAFF,-,TRBV3-1,TRBD1,TRBJ1-1
TGCGCCAGCAGCTTGGATTCCGGAACTAATGAAAAACTGTTTTTT,CASSLDSGTNEKLFF,-,TRBV5-1,-,TRBJ1-4
TGTGCCAGCAGCATCCTCTTCCGGAGCACCGGGGAGCTGTTTTTT,CASSILFRSTGELFF,few,TRBV11-2,-,TRBJ2-2
TGTGCCAGCAACCCGGACGGCCTCTACGAGCAGTACTTC,CASNPDGLYEQYF,-,TRBV7-8,-,TRBJ2-7
TGTGCCACCCAGACAGGGTTAAACTCTGAAGCTTTCTTT,CATQTGLNSEAFF,-,TRBV12-3/TRBV12-4,TRBD1,TRBJ1-1
TGTGCCAGCAGCCCTGGTTGGGGGACCCCTGAAGCTTTCTTT,CASSPGWGTPEAFF,few,TRBV5-6,-,TRBJ1-1
TGTGCCAGCAGCCTTGGGGAAACCGGGGAGCTGTTTTTT,CASSLGETGELFF,-,TRBV2,-,TRBJ2-2
TGCGCCAGCAGCCCCCCGACCGTGAACACTGAAGCTTTCTTT,CASSPPTVNTEAFF,many,TRBV5-1,-,TRBJ1-1
TGTGCTAGTGGTTTGGTGGAACTCCCGGATACGCAGTATTTT,CASGLVELPDTQYF,-,TRBV12-5,-,TRBJ2-3
TGTGCCAGCAGCTTAGTGGCGGGTGGGGAGTCGGATACGCAGTATTTT,CASSLVAGGESDTQYF,few,TRBV7-9,-,TRBJ2-3
TGCGCCAGCAGCCAAGCTCCGGGAGGAACCTATGGCTACACCTTC,CASSQAPGGTYGYTF,few,TRBV4-1,-,TRBJ1-2
TGTGCCATCAGTGAGACGGGGGGCGGCGAGCAGTACTTC,CAISETGGGEQYF,-,TRBV10-3,-,TRBJ2-7
TGTGCCAGCACAGGGGACAGCTATGAAAAACTGTTTTTT,CASTGDSYEKLFF,-,TRBV2,TRBD1,TRBJ1-4
TGTGCCAGCAGTTTAAGGTTAGGACCCACCGGGGAGCTGTTTTTT,CASSLRLGPTGELFF,few,TRBV27,-,TRBJ2-2
TGTGCCAGCAGCTTAGCGGGAGGGGGTGGCTACGAGCAGTACTTC,CASSLAGGGGYEQYF,-,TRBV11-2,TRBD2,TRBJ2-7